These 2 T cell receptor beta chains originate from one sample sequenced in a study of T-cell reconstitution after alpha-beta-depleted transplantation in children. Preparing the TCRbeta library involved the use of unique molecular identifiers. In TCRdb, the PCR reads were re-called with MiXCR into one record per CDR3 protein. The sample includes around 600,000 distinct CDR3 sequences, 20% to 25% of them seen just once. This material consisted of PBMCs, mostly from graft donor cells, taken 360 days after TCRalphabeta/CD19-depleted stem cell transplant. These receptors were taken from a boy in the first two years of life who had a stem cell transplant for acute myeloid leukemia, so the T cells may come from the graft donor.

This chain uses TRBV27 with TRBJ1-6; D uncertain. V gave up 0 bases and J gave up 7 bases, with 7 bases separating them. From germline, CDR1 is MNHEY and CDR2 SMNVEV (reference sequence). The CDR3 consists of 14 residues. The CDR3 sequence: CASSLSFWNSPLHF. The CDR3 region has the DNA TGTGCCAGCAGTTTATCTTTCTGGAATTCACCCCTCCACTTT.

J is TRBJ2-7 and V is TRBV20-1, with 7 positions matching TRBD2. Trimming took 2 bases from V and 3 from J; bases not matched to a gene: 7. CDR1 is DFQATT and CDR2 is SNEGSKA in the germline V gene (reference sequence). This CDR3 contains 14 residues. CDR3 protein: CSARPLAGLYEQYV. The CDR3 DNA sequence: TGCAGTGCTAGACCATTAGCGGGCCTCTACGAGCAGTACGTC.